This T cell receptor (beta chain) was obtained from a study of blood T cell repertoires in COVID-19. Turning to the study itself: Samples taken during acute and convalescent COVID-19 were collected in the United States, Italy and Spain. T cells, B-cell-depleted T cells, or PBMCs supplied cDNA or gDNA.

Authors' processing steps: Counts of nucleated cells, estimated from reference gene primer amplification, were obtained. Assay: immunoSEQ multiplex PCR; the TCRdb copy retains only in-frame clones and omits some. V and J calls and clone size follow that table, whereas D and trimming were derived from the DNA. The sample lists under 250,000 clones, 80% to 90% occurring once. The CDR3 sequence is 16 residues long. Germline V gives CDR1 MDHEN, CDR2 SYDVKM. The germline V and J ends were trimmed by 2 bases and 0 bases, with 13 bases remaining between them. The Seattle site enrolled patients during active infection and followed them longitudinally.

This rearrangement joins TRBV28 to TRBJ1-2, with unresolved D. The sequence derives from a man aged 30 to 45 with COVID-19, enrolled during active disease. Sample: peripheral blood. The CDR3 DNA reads TGTGCCAGCAGTTTACTTTTCCTACAGACTAACTATGGCTACACCTTC. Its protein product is CASSLLFLQTNYGYTF.